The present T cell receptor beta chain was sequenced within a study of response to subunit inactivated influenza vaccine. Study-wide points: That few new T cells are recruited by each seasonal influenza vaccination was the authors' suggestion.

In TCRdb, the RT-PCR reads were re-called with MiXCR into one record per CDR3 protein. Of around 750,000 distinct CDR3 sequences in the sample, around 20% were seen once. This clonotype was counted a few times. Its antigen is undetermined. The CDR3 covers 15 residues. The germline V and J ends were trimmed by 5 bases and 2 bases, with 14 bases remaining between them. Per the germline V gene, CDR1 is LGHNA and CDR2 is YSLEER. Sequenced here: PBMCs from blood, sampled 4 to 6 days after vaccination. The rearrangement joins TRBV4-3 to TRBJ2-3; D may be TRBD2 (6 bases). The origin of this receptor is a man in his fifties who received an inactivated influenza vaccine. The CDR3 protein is CASSVGGFPTDTQYF. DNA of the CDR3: TGCGCCAGCAGCGTTGGAGGGTTTCCCACAGATACGCAGTATTTT.